The clone carrying this T cell receptor (beta chain) was counted only a few times. This sample stems from a study of T cells in Graves' hyperthyroidism and ophthalmopathy. Amplification of TCR beta CDR3 regions was performed using RNA transcripts as template. During a first-round RT-PCR of the TCR CDR3, the HTBI primer set was used. MiXCR, applied by TCRdb to the multiplex PCR reads, yields one record per CDR3 protein. This table has roughly 290,000 distinct CDR3 sequences, roughly an eighth appearing once. V lost 7 bases and J lost 3; bases outside the gene matches: 10. The CDR3 runs to 16 residues. This clonotype was sampled from a middle-aged woman with Graves' hyperthyroidism. This chain joins TRBV12-3 or TRBV12-4 and TRBJ2-1, with 9 bases lining up with TRBD2. The sequenced material came from blood. The CDR3 here is CASTRSGRSLYNEQFF. For the CDR3, the DNA is TGTGCCAGCACCCGTAGCGGGAGATCTCTCTACAATGAGCAGTTCTTC.